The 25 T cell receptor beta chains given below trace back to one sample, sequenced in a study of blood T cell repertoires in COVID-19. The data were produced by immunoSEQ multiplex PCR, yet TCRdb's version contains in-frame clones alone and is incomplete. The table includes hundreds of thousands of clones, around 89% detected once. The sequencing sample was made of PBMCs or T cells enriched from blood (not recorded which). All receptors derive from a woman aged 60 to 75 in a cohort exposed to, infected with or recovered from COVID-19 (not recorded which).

Here the CDR3 reads CASSGEMGSLAPQHF. CDR3 sequence (DNA): TGTGCCAGCAGTGGGGAGATGGGAAGCCTCGCGCCCCAGCATTTT. This chain joins TRBV2 and TRBJ1-5; unclear D gene. This CDR3 is 15 amino acids long. V was pared by 4 bases and J by 9 bases, with 19 bases between. Germline V gene sequence: CDR1 SNHLY, CDR2 FYNNEI.

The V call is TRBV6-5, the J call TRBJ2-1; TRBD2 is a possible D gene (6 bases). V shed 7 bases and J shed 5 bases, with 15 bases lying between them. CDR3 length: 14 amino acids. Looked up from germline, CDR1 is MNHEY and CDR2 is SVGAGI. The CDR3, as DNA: TGTGCCAGCAAGGGCGGGAATGTCCACAATGAGCAGTTCTTC. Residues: CASKGGNVHNEQFF.

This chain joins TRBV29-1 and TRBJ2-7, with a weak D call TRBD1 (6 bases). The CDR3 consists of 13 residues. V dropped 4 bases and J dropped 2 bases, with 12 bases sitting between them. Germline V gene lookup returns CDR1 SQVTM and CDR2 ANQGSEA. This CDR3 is CSVGQGKAYEQYF. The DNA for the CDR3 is TGCAGCGTTGGGCAGGGGAAGGCCTACGAGCAGTACTTC.

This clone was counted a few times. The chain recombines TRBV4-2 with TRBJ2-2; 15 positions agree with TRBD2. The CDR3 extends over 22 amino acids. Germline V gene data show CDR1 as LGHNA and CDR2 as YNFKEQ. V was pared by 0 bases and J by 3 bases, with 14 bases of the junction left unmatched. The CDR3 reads CASSQDRRTSGRASAYTGELFF. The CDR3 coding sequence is TGTGCCAGCAGCCAAGATCGTAGGACTAGCGGGAGGGCCTCGGCTTACACCGGGGAGCTGTTTTTT.

The CDR3 DNA is TGTGCCAGCAGTTCGGGACTAGCGGGAGTAGAACAGTACTTC. The encoded protein is CASSSGLAGVEQYF. The genes are TRBV6-5 and TRBJ2-7; 14 nucleotides line up with TRBD2. The germline CDR1 and CDR2 sequences are MNHEY and SVGAGI. V was clipped by 4 bases and J by 10 bases; unmatched bases: 6. This CDR3 has 14 amino acids.

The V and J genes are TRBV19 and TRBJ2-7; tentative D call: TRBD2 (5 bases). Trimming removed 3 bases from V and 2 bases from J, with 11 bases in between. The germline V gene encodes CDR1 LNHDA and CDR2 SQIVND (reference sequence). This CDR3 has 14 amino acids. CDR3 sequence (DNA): TGTGCCAGTAGTATGGCTCGGGGAGCCTACGAGCAGTACTTC. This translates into CASSMARGAYEQYF.

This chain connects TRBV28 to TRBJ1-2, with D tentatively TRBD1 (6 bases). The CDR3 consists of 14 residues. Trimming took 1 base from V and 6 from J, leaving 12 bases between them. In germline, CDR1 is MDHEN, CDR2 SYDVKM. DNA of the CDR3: TGTGCCAGCAGTTTATCGACAGGAGAGCATGGCTACACCTTC. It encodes CASSLSTGEHGYTF.

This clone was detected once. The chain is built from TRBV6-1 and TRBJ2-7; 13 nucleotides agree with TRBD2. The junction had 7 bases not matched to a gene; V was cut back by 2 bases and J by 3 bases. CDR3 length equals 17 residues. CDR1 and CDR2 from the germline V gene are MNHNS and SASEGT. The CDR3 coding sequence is TGTGCCAGCAGTGAAAATACTAGCGGGAGGGGGGACTACGAGCAGTACTTC. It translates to CASSENTSGRGDYEQYF.

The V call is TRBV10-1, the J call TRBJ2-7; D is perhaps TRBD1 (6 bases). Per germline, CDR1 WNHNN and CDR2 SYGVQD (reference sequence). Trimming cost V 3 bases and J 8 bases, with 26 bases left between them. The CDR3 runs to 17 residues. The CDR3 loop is CASSEEGFGGPPAKQYF. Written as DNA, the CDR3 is TGCGCCAGCAGTGAAGAGGGGTTTGGGGGCCCCCCTGCTAAGCAGTACTTC.

This CDR3 reads CASSRSTDTQYF. The CDR3 region has the DNA TGTGCCAGCAGTCGTAGCACAGATACGCAGTATTTT. The chain recombines TRBV28 with TRBJ2-3; D is unclear. Trimming cost V 5 bases and J 0 bases, with 3 bases left between them. The CDR3 length is 12 residues. Germline V lookup: CDR1 MDHEN, CDR2 SYDVKM.

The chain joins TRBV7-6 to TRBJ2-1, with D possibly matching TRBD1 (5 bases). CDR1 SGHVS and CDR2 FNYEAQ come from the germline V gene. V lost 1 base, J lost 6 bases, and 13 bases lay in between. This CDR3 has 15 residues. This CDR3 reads CASSLGSGFGNEQFF. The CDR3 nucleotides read TGTGCCAGCAGCTTAGGGTCAGGGTTTGGCAATGAGCAGTTCTTC.

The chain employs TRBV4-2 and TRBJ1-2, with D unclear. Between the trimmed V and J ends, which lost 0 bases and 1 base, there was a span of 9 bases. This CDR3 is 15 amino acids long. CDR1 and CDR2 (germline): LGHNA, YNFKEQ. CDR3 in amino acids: CASSQEGGYNYGYTF. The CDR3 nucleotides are TGTGCCAGCAGCCAAGAAGGCGGGTATAACTATGGCTACACCTTC.

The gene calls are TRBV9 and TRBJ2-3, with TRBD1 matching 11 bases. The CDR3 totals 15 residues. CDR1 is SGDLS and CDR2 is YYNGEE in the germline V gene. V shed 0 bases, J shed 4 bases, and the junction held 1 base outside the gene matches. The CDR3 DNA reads TGTGCCAGCAGCGTAGGGACAGGGGGCCCAGATACGCAGTATTTT. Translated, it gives CASSVGTGGPDTQYF.

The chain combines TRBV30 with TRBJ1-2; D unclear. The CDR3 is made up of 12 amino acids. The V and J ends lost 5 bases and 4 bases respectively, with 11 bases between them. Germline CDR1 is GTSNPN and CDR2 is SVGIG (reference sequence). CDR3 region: CAWSLISYGYTF. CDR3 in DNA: TGTGCCTGGTCACTTATCTCCTATGGCTACACCTTC.

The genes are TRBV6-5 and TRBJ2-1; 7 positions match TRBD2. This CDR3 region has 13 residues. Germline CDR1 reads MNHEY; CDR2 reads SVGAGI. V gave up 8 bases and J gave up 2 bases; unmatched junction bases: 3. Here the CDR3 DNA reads TGTGCCAGCGGCGGGAGAGCCTACAATGAGCAGTTCTTC. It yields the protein CASGGRAYNEQFF.

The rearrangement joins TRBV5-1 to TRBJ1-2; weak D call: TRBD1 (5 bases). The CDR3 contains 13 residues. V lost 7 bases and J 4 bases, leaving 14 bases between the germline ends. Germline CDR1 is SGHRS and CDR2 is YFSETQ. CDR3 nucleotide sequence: TGCGCCAGCGCACAGGACGTCTCCTATGGCTACACCTTC. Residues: CASAQDVSYGYTF.

CDR3 sequence: CASSQRVAGGRYETQYF. DNA for the CDR3: TGCGCCAGCAGCCAACGAGTGGCGGGAGGGCGGTACGAGACCCAGTACTTC. The chain uses TRBV4-1 and TRBJ2-5, with 9 positions matching TRBD2. J lost 5 bases, V lost 2 bases, and 12 bases had no gene match. Per germline, CDR1 MGHRA and CDR2 YSYEKL. CDR3 length: 17 amino acids.

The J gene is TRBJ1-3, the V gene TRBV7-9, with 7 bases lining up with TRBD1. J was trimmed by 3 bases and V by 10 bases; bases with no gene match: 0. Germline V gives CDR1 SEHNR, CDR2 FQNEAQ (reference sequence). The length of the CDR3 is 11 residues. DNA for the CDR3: TGTGCCACAGGGGGTGGAAACACCATATATTTT. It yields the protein CATGGGNTIYF.

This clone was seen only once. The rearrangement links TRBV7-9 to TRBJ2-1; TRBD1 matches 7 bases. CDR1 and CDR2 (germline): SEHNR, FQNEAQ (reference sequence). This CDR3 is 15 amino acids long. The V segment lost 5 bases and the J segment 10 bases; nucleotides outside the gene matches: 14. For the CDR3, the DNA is TGTGCCAGCAGCCCGCACAAGAAGACAGGGTCCGAGCAGTTCTTC. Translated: CASSPHKKTGSEQFF.

The CDR3 region is CASSSDRGYGYTF. For the CDR3, the DNA is TGTGCCAGCAGCTCCGACAGGGGGTATGGCTACACCTTC. The chain couples TRBV7-2 to TRBJ1-2; 9 bases match TRBD1. The CDR3 is made up of 13 amino acids. Germline V CDR1 and CDR2: SGHTA, FQGNSA. The V segment lost 4 bases and the J segment 5 bases; nucleotides outside the gene matches: 2.

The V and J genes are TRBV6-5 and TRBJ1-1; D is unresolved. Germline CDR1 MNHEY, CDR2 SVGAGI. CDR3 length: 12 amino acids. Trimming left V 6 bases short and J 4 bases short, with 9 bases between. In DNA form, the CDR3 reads TGTGCCAGCAGGCTAGCGGGCACTGAAGCTTTCTTT. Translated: CASRLAGTEAFF.

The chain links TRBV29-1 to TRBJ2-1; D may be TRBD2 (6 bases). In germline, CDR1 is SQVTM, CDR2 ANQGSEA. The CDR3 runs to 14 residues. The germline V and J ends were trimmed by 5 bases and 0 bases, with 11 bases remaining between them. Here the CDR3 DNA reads TGCAGCGTTTCCCGGGGGAGCTCCTACAATGAGCAGTTCTTC. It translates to CSVSRGSSYNEQFF.

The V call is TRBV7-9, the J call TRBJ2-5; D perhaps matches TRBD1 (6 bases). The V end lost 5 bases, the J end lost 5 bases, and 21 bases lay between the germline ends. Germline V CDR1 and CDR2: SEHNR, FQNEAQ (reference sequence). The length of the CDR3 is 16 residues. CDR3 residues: CASSPQNLGQGETQYF. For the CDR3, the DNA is TGTGCCAGCAGCCCCCAAAACTTAGGCCAGGGGGAGACCCAGTACTTC.

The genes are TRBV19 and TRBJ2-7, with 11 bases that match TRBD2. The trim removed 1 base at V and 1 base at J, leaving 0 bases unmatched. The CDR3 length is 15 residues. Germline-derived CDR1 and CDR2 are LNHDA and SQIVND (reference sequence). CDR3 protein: CASSIGLAGSYEQYF. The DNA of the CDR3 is TGTGCCAGTAGTATAGGACTAGCGGGATCCTACGAGCAGTACTTC.

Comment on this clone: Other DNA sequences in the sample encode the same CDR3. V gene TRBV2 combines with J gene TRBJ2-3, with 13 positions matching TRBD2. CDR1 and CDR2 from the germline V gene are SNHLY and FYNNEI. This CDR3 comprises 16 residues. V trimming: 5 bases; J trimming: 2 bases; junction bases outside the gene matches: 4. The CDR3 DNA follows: TGTGCCAGCAGTAGGACTAGCGGGAGAGACACAGATACGCAGTATTTT. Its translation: CASSRTSGRDTDTQYF.